The 20 T cell receptor beta chains reported below all come from one sample, sequenced in a study of blood T cell repertoires in COVID-19. TCRdb's table, derived via immunoSEQ multiplex PCR, lists solely in-frame clones and lacks some. The repertoire holds 200,000 to 250,000 clones, with roughly four fifths as singletons. The sequenced sample was PBMCs or T cells enriched from blood (not recorded which). These receptors were obtained from an older woman who had recovered from COVID-19.

V is TRBV6-5 and J is TRBJ2-7; D unclear. CDR3 length: 14 residues. CDR1 is MNHEY and CDR2 is SVGAGI in the germline V gene. V lost 6 bases, J lost 4 bases, and 16 bases lay in between. CDR3 residues: CASSRSDPRYEQYF. Here the CDR3 DNA reads TGTGCCAGCAGCCGGTCCGATCCTCGGTACGAGCAGTACTTC.

The V gene is TRBV27, the J gene TRBJ2-3, with 8 bases matching TRBD2. Germline lookup yields CDR1 MNHEY and CDR2 SMNVEV (reference sequence). J lost 4 bases, V lost 2 bases, and 8 bases had no gene match. This CDR3 comprises 16 residues. This chain's CDR3 is CASSLRVAGQADTQYF. The CDR3, as DNA: TGTGCCAGCAGTTTAAGAGTAGCGGGGCAGGCAGATACGCAGTATTTT.

V usage is TRBV10-3 and J usage is TRBJ2-3; the D is unclear. V was shortened by 3 bases and J by 0 bases, with 7 bases between the two germline ends. CDR1 ENHRY and CDR2 SYGVKD come from the germline V gene. There are 14 residues in the CDR3. The DNA of the CDR3 is TGTGCCATCAGTGAAATAGTTAGCACAGATACGCAGTATTTT. Translating gives CAISEIVSTDTQYF.

The chain combines TRBV11-1 with TRBJ2-2; TRBD1 agrees at 7 bases. From germline, CDR1 is SGHAT and CDR2 FQDESV (reference sequence). V lost 5 bases, J lost 7 bases, and 10 bases stayed unmatched. The CDR3 totals 15 residues. CDR3 bases: TGTGCCAGCAGCAGCAGACAGGGAACCCTCGGGGAGCTGTTTTTT. Residues: CASSSRQGTLGELFF.

The chain joins TRBV9 to TRBJ1-4; the match to TRBD1 covers 9 bases. The CDR3 has 15 residues. With V trimmed by 4 bases and J by 7 bases, 8 bases remained unmatched. Germline V gives CDR1 SGDLS, CDR2 YYNGEE. The CDR3 nucleotides read TGTGCCAGCAGCTCCCTGACAGGGGGGCCTGAAAAACTGTTTTTT. It translates to CASSSLTGGPEKLFF.

This rearrangement joins TRBV28 to TRBJ2-3; D gene uncertain. The CDR3 is made up of 14 amino acids. V lost 5 bases, J lost 6 bases, and 15 bases lay in between. Germline-derived CDR1 and CDR2 are MDHEN and SYDVKM. The CDR3 nucleotides read TGTGCCAGCAGTCTATCACCCGCCAGGGATACGCAGTATTTT. Protein: CASSLSPARDTQYF.

This clone showed up just once. This sample also contains other DNA sequences that code for the same CDR3. The chain combines TRBV12-3 or TRBV12-4 with TRBJ2-1, with 7 bases fitting TRBD2. J gave up 4 bases and V 7 bases, and 4 bases lay outside the gene matches. CDR3 length equals 13 residues. CDR3 loop: CASTQGLYNEQFF. As DNA, the CDR3 is TGTGCCAGCACCCAGGGACTATACAATGAGCAGTTCTTC.

The chain joins TRBV18 to TRBJ1-1, with D uncertain. The germline CDR1 and CDR2 sequences are KGHSH and LQKENI. The V gene lost 0 bases and the J gene lost 0 bases, with 5 bases spanning the gap. The CDR3 runs 14 residues. The CDR3 is CASSPPTVNTEAFF. In nucleotides, the CDR3 is TGTGCCAGCTCACCACCTACAGTGAACACTGAAGCTTTCTTT.

The chain uses TRBV6-5 and TRBJ1-1; 7 bases are a match to TRBD1. CDR1 is MNHEY, CDR2 SVGAGI, per germline. V shed 8 bases, J shed 5 bases, and the junction held 2 bases outside the gene matches. This CDR3 is built from 11 residues. The CDR3 DNA is TGTGCCAGCTCAGGGGGAACTGAAGCTTTCTTT. It yields the protein CASSGGTEAFF.

The CDR3 DNA reads TGTGCCAGTAGTTCGACCCCCAGGGGGATTAGCGAAAAACTGTTTTTT. Its protein is CASSSTPRGISEKLFF. The rearrangement joins TRBV19 to TRBJ1-4; 7 bases line up with TRBD1. The CDR3 is 16 amino acids. The V and J ends lost 5 bases and 8 bases, in that order; junction bases with no gene match: 14. The germline gives CDR1 LNHDA, CDR2 SQIVND (reference sequence).

A few counts support this clone. The rearrangement links TRBV29-1 to TRBJ1-1; 11 nucleotides line up with TRBD1. After removal of 6 bases from V and 0 bases from J, the junction contained 9 bases not matched to a gene. Looked up from germline, CDR1 is SQVTM and CDR2 is ANQGSEA. The CDR3 covers 16 residues. CDR3 residues: CSVGGQGGVLNTEAFF. The CDR3 DNA is TGCAGCGTAGGGGGACAGGGGGGAGTTTTGAACACTGAAGCTTTCTTT.

This clone was seen just once. CDR3 coding DNA: TGTGCCAGCAGTTTCGCCGGGTCTGGAGACACCGGGGAGCTGTTTTTT. Translated: CASSFAGSGDTGELFF. The V and J genes are TRBV6-5 and TRBJ2-2; no clear D. Per germline, CDR1 MNHEY and CDR2 SVGAGI. Trimming left V 4 bases short and J 3 bases short, with 15 bases between. The CDR3 has 16 residues.

A word on this clone: Other nucleotide sequences from this sample produce the same CDR3. V usage is TRBV7-9 and J usage is TRBJ2-7; TRBD2 might be the D (6 bases). The V gene's germline CDR1 is SEHNR and CDR2 FQNEAQ (reference sequence). The CDR3 is made up of 15 amino acids. Trimming pared 1 base from V and 0 bases from J, leaving 10 bases between. CDR3 DNA sequence: TGTGCCAGCAGCTTAGGCGGGGTTAGCTCCTACGAGCAGTACTTC. This codes for CASSLGGVSSYEQYF. The full variable domain, completed using reference TRBV7-9 and TRBJ2-7, is DTGVSQNPRHKITKRGQNVTFRCDPISEHNRLYWYRQTLGQGPEFLTYFQNEAQLEKSRLLSDRFSAERPKGSFSTLEIQRTEQGDSAMYLCASSLGGVSSYEQYFGPGTRLTVT.

The chain recombines TRBV10-3 with TRBJ2-3; 7 bases fit TRBD2. Germline lookup yields CDR1 ENHRY and CDR2 SYGVKD. The CDR3 loop spans 13 amino acids. J gave up 2 bases and V 10 bases, and 6 bases lay outside the gene matches. This CDR3 reads CATGLESTDTQYF. The DNA for the CDR3 is TGTGCCACTGGACTAGAATCCACAGATACGCAGTATTTT.

V usage is TRBV28 and J usage is TRBJ1-4, with 7 bases lining up with TRBD1. Germline V gene lookup returns CDR1 MDHEN and CDR2 SYDVKM. The CDR3 contains 14 residues. The V segment lost 6 bases and the J segment 4 bases; nucleotides outside the gene matches: 5. DNA for the CDR3: TGTGCCAGCAGAACCTGGGACAGTAATGAAAAACTGTTTTTT. Protein product: CASRTWDSNEKLFF.

The chain's CDR3 is CASTHRADSPLHF. The CDR3 DNA follows: TGTGCCAGCACCCACAGGGCTGATTCACCCCTCCACTTT. The rearrangement links TRBV6-1 to TRBJ1-6, with D perhaps TRBD1 (6 bases). The V and J ends lost 7 bases and 8 bases respectively, with 12 bases between them. This CDR3 contains 13 residues. The germline gives CDR1 MNHNS, CDR2 SASEGT.

This sequence joins TRBV19 and TRBJ1-1; perhaps TRBD1 as D (6 bases). This CDR3 spans 16 amino acids. CDR1 is LNHDA and CDR2 is SQIVND in the germline V gene (reference sequence). V shed 6 bases and J shed 1 base, with 18 bases lying between them. CDR3 residues: CASSEGYRAGNTEAFF. As DNA, the CDR3 is TGTGCCAGTAGCGAGGGCTACAGGGCGGGGAACACTGAAGCTTTCTTT.

This chain connects TRBV14 to TRBJ2-5; TRBD1 matches at 9 bases. The trim removed 8 bases at V and 6 bases at J, leaving 10 bases unmatched. The CDR3 is made up of 14 amino acids. From germline, CDR1 is SGHDN and CDR2 FVKESK. The CDR3 bases are TGTGCCAGCCAAGCACAGGGGGCTGGAAAGACCCAGTACTTC. Translation gives CASQAQGAGKTQYF.

This clone was detected a few times. This chain joins TRBV7-3 and TRBJ1-2; D might be TRBD1 (6 bases). V shed 2 bases and J shed 3 bases, with 19 bases lying between them. Germline-derived CDR1 and CDR2 are SGHTA and FQGTGA. The CDR3 covers 17 residues. CDR3 nucleotides: TGTGCCAGCAGCTTACAGGGGCAGGGAGAGGTGGACTATGGCTACACCTTC. Protein product: CASSLQGQGEVDYGYTF.

CDR3 in DNA: TGTGCCAGTAGTATGTTCCTAGCGGGAGGTTCTGACATTCAGTACTTC. Amino acid sequence: CASSMFLAGGSDIQYF. V is TRBV19 and J is TRBJ2-4, with TRBD2 matching 11 bases. V shed 3 bases and J 8 bases; nucleotides not matched to a gene: 9. Looked up from germline, CDR1 is LNHDA and CDR2 is SQIVND (reference sequence). The CDR3 covers 16 residues.